The 7 T cell receptor beta chains given below trace back to one sample, sequenced in a study of naive and memory T cell subsets. The beta constant-region primer was an equimolar mix of two oligonucleotides covering TRBC1 and TRBC2. Ligated cDNA was amplified by four rounds of PCR with nested alpha and beta constant-region primers and SP2. TCRdb used MiXCR to reprocess the UMI-ligation and nested PCR reads, holding one entry per CDR3 protein. This sample has approximately 20,000 distinct CDR3 sequences, with roughly 9.6% found just once. Sequencing was performed on central memory CD8+ T cells from blood. The origin of the receptors is a human donor in good health.

In this sample, this clonotype turned up many times. The V and J genes are TRBV5-1 and TRBJ1-1; D is unclear. Germline V lookup: CDR1 SGHRS, CDR2 YFSETQ. V gave up 7 bases and J gave up 8 bases, with 24 bases separating them. CDR3 length equals 15 residues. CDR3 residues: CASASTVLIETEAFF. The CDR3 nucleotides read TGCGCCAGCGCATCGACGGTGTTGATCGAAACAGAAGCTTTCTTT.

The genes are TRBV29-1 and TRBJ2-7, with D possibly TRBD1 on 6 matching bases. Trimming took 3 bases from V and 4 from J, leaving 19 bases between them. The CDR3 loop spans 15 amino acids. From germline, CDR1 is SQVTM and CDR2 ANQGSEA. This CDR3 is CSVDDTETGEYEQYF. Here the CDR3 DNA reads TGCAGCGTTGACGACACCGAGACAGGCGAATACGAGCAGTACTTC.

Comments on this clonotype: Possible read error: a much larger clone is one base away. The gene calls are TRBV27 and TRBJ1-1, with a tentative D call TRBD1 (5 bases). The CDR3 totals 12 residues. Germline CDR1 and CDR2: MNHEY and SMNVEV (reference sequence). Trimming left V 6 bases short and J 1 base short, with 6 bases between. The CDR3 DNA is TGTGCCAGCAGCCAGGGGAACACTGAAGCTTTCTTT. The encoded protein is CASSQGNTEAFF.

The chain has TRBV2 and TRBJ2-3; TRBD2 matches 13 bases. Germline trimming cut 3 bases from V and 0 bases from J; bases unmatched to any gene: 9. The CDR3 sequence is 19 residues long. Germline V CDR1 and CDR2: SNHLY, FYNNEI. The CDR3 region has the DNA TGTGCCAGCAGTGATATAGGGACTAGCGGGACCACTAGCACAGATACGCAGTATTTT. It encodes CASSDIGTSGTTSTDTQYF.

This clonotype came up a few times. Being one base from a much bigger clone, this may be a read error. The chain links TRBV12-3 or TRBV12-4 to TRBJ1-1, with 7 bases fitting TRBD1. Germline trimming cut 5 bases from V and 0 bases from J; bases unmatched to any gene: 3. This CDR3 contains 14 residues. The CDR3 DNA is TGTGCCAGCAGTACCGGGACAGTGAACACTGAAGCTTTCTTT. Its protein is CASSTGTVNTEAFF.

The chain combines TRBV11-2 with TRBJ2-7; 15 bases are a match to TRBD2. The CDR3 totals 22 residues. Germline V gene lookup returns CDR1 SGHAT and CDR2 FQNNGV. The trim removed 5 bases at V and 2 bases at J, leaving 22 bases unmatched. The CDR3 protein is CASSTPTDQGLAGGPRPYEQYF. The CDR3 region has the DNA TGTGCCAGCAGCACCCCGACGGACCAAGGACTAGCGGGAGGGCCCCGGCCCTACGAGCAGTACTTC.

In this sample, this clonotype turned up a few times. V and J are TRBV12-3 or TRBV12-4 and TRBJ1-1, with D possibly TRBD1 on 5 matching bases. This CDR3 has 16 residues. Trimming pared 10 bases from V and 5 bases from J, leaving 26 bases between. The CDR3 DNA reads TGTGCCACCAGGAACCATCTCGTGGGACGACGGACTGAAGCTTTCTTT. Its protein is CATRNHLVGRRTEAFF.